The next 27 T cell receptor beta chains were all read from a single sample in a study of blood T cell repertoires in COVID-19. Assay: immunoSEQ multiplex PCR; the TCRdb copy retains only in-frame clones and omits some. Of roughly 77,000 clones listed, 80% are singletons. Sequencing was done on a sample of peripheral blood. The source of these receptors is an older woman with acute or convalescent COVID-19.

The V and J genes are TRBV7-9 and TRBJ2-7, with D possibly being TRBD1 (6 bases). This CDR3 contains 15 residues. Trimming took off 8 bases at V and 1 base at J, with 18 bases between the two ends. Germline V gives CDR1 SEHNR, CDR2 FQNEAQ (reference sequence). This CDR3 reads CASSPRGNPSYEQYF. CDR3 coding DNA: TGTGCCAGCTCCCCTAGGGGGAACCCTTCCTACGAGCAGTACTTC.

This clone was seen more than once but under ten times. The chain is built from TRBV6-5 and TRBJ2-7, with a tentative D call TRBD2 (5 bases). Germline V gene sequence: CDR1 MNHEY, CDR2 SVGAGI. Trimming removed 6 bases from V and 0 bases from J, with 15 bases in between. The CDR3 covers 15 residues. The CDR3 DNA sequence: TGTGCCAGCAGGCGAGGGATGTCAGTCTCCTACGAGCAGTACTTC. Its protein is CASRRGMSVSYEQYF.

The J gene is TRBJ1-1, the V gene TRBV18; tentative D call: TRBD1 (6 bases). Trimming cost V 6 bases and J 6 bases, with 17 bases left between them. Germline V CDR1 and CDR2: KGHSH, LQKENI. The CDR3 length is 14 residues. For the CDR3, the DNA is TGTGCCAGCTCCCCAGCACGGGGGGCCGCTGAAGCTTTCTTT. Translating gives CASSPARGAAEAFF.

The chain couples TRBV4-3 to TRBJ1-2; TRBD1 is a possible D gene (6 bases). The CDR3 sequence is 16 residues long. V lost 3 bases, J lost 3 bases, and 17 bases lay in between. Germline loops: CDR1 LGHNA, CDR2 YSLEER. The CDR3 region has the DNA TGCGCCAGCAGCCAGTTGAAGGGGGGGGGAGACTATGGCTACACCTTC. It is translated as CASSQLKGGGDYGYTF.

The V and J genes are TRBV20-1 and TRBJ2-2, with 7 bases matching TRBD1. CDR3 length: 17 residues. V trimming: 3 bases; J trimming: 5 bases; junction bases outside the gene matches: 15. Germline CDR1 is DFQATT and CDR2 is SNEGSKA (reference sequence). The CDR3 sequence: CSASKPTTGSVTGELFF. DNA of the CDR3: TGCAGTGCTAGTAAGCCGACGACAGGGTCGGTTACCGGGGAGCTGTTTTTT.

This clone has just one count. This chain links TRBV5-1 with TRBJ2-1; TRBD1 aligns across 10 bases. CDR3 length: 15 amino acids. Germline V lookup: CDR1 SGHRS, CDR2 YFSETQ. V shed 4 bases and J 6 bases; nucleotides not matched to a gene: 7. The CDR3: CASSPDRGRFNEQFF. DNA of the CDR3: TGCGCCAGCAGCCCGGACAGGGGGAGGTTCAATGAGCAGTTCTTC.

The V call is TRBV7-2, the J call TRBJ2-5; D is uncertain. From germline, CDR1 is SGHTA and CDR2 FQGNSA. The CDR3 loop spans 14 amino acids. Trimming left V 3 bases short and J 5 bases short, with 13 bases between. DNA for the CDR3: TGTGCCAGCAGCTTCTTCGGAGTCGCGGAGACCCAGTACTTC. Translation: CASSFFGVAETQYF.

The chain carries TRBV27 and TRBJ2-3; maybe TRBD1 (6 bases). This CDR3 is 18 amino acids long. V lost 0 bases to trimming and J lost 0 bases, with 16 bases between them. Germline V gene sequence: CDR1 MNHEY, CDR2 SMNVEV (reference sequence). The DNA for the CDR3 is TGTGCCAGCAGTTTATCTCCCTTACAGGGATCAAGCACAGATACGCAGTATTTT. As protein: CASSLSPLQGSSTDTQYF.

The chain is built from TRBV4-3 and TRBJ1-2; the match to TRBD1 covers 7 bases. The germline CDR1 and CDR2 sequences are LGHNA and YSLEER. The CDR3 is made up of 13 amino acids. V shed 4 bases, J shed 6 bases, and the junction held 5 bases outside the gene matches. The CDR3 DNA reads TGCGCCAGCAGCCCCCGACAGGGCGATGGCTACACCTTC. Encoded protein: CASSPRQGDGYTF.

The chain couples TRBV11-1 to TRBJ2-5, with TRBD1 identical over 9 bases. After removal of 5 bases from V and 5 bases from J, the junction contained 6 bases not matched to a gene. Germline V gene sequence: CDR1 SGHAT, CDR2 FQDESV (reference sequence). The CDR3 is 14 amino acids. CDR3 amino acids: CASSPTGGHETQYF. DNA of the CDR3: TGTGCCAGCAGCCCGACAGGGGGTCATGAGACCCAGTACTTC.

The chain carries TRBV6-5 and TRBJ1-2, with D tentatively TRBD1 (5 bases). The V end was cut by 6 bases, the J end by 3 bases, with 14 bases between. Looked up from germline, CDR1 is MNHEY and CDR2 is SVGAGI. The CDR3 totals 14 residues. For the CDR3, the DNA is TGTGCCAGCAGCCGAGCCTCAGGGTACTATGGCTACACCTTC. Its protein product is CASSRASGYYGYTF.

This clone was detected once. The V gene is TRBV11-2, the J gene TRBJ2-7, with D uncertain. The ends were cut back, 0 bases at V and 3 bases at J, with 9 bases in the middle. CDR3 size: 14 residues. Germline V gene lookup returns CDR1 SGHAT and CDR2 FQNNGV. The CDR3: CASSLDASYYEQYF. CDR3 DNA: TGTGCCAGCAGCTTAGATGCCAGTTACTACGAGCAGTACTTC.

V gene TRBV29-1 combines with J gene TRBJ2-5; TRBD2 matches at 9 bases. The CDR3 sequence is 14 residues long. With 4 bases clipped from V and 4 bases from J, the junction kept 7 bases outside the gene matches. The germline gives CDR1 SQVTM, CDR2 ANQGSEA. CDR3 DNA: TGCAGCGTTGTGCGGGGGGGGCCAGTAGAGACCCAGTACTTC. It codes for CSVVRGGPVETQYF.

The rearrangement links TRBV7-9 to TRBJ1-1; possible D gene TRBD1, 6 bases. V was clipped by 4 bases and J by 0 bases, with 15 bases between them. Germline CDR1 is SEHNR and CDR2 is FQNEAQ (reference sequence). The CDR3 runs 16 residues. The CDR3 sequence: CASSSTGISMNTEAFF. In nucleotides, the CDR3 is TGTGCCAGCAGCTCTACAGGGATATCCATGAACACTGAAGCTTTCTTT.

The V and J genes are TRBV9 and TRBJ1-2, with D perhaps matching TRBD1 (6 bases). The CDR3 sequence is 13 residues long. The ends were cut back, 0 bases at V and 3 bases at J, with 6 bases in the middle. CDR1 SGDLS and CDR2 YYNGEE come from the germline V gene. The CDR3 nucleotides are TGTGCCAGCAGCGTAGGGGGGCACTATGGCTACACCTTC. Protein product: CASSVGGHYGYTF.

The CDR3, as DNA: TGTGCCAGCAGTTTCCTTCGTGGGGGACAGGGGAGCACTTTCTTT. It encodes CASSFLRGGQGSTFF. The chain is built from TRBV27 and TRBJ1-1, with 10 bases lining up with TRBD1. The germline V gene encodes CDR1 MNHEY and CDR2 SMNVEV (reference sequence). The junction had 13 bases not matched to a gene; V was cut back by 3 bases and J by 12 bases. This CDR3 is 15 amino acids long.

The rearrangement uses TRBV9 and TRBJ1-2; 7 nucleotides line up with TRBD1. The junction had 12 bases not matched to a gene; V was cut back by 5 bases and J by 2 bases. Germline V gene sequence: CDR1 SGDLS, CDR2 YYNGEE. The CDR3 has 16 amino acids. The CDR3 DNA follows: TGTGCCAGCAGTCCCCTCGCCCCAGGGGGGAACTATGGCTACACCTTC. This gives the protein CASSPLAPGGNYGYTF.

The chain recombines TRBV5-1 with TRBJ2-7; TRBD1 agrees at 7 bases. J lost 1 base, V lost 3 bases, and 4 bases had no gene match. The germline V gene encodes CDR1 SGHRS and CDR2 YFSETQ. This CDR3 is 14 amino acids long. The CDR3 DNA reads as TGCGCCAGCAGCTCCGGGACAGATTCCTACGAGCAGTACTTC. It translates to CASSSGTDSYEQYF.

The sample holds a few counts of this clone. The chain has TRBV6-1 and TRBJ2-5, with 7 bases matching TRBD1. Unmatched junction bases numbered 12, after V lost 2 bases and J lost 3 bases. Germline CDR1 MNHNS, CDR2 SASEGT. The CDR3 loop spans 17 amino acids. CDR3 protein: CASSEFPTGLRKETQYF. The CDR3 DNA reads TGTGCCAGCAGTGAATTCCCGACAGGGCTGAGGAAAGAGACCCAGTACTTC.

This clone was observed a handful of times. The V gene is TRBV2, the J gene TRBJ2-3; TRBD1 might be the D (6 bases). V was clipped by 5 bases and J by 0 bases, with 12 bases between them. This CDR3 has 15 residues. CDR1 and CDR2 (germline): SNHLY, FYNNEI. CDR3 DNA sequence: TGTGCCAGCAGTTGGACAGAACCTAGCACAGATACGCAGTATTTT. Amino acids: CASSWTEPSTDTQYF.

The chain employs TRBV29-1 and TRBJ2-5; no clear D. Germline V gene sequence: CDR1 SQVTM, CDR2 ANQGSEA. Trimming cost V 3 bases and J 0 bases, with 8 bases left between them. The CDR3 contains 13 residues. For the CDR3, the DNA is TGCAGCGTTGACGCGTCGCACCAAGAGACCCAGTACTTC. Protein product: CSVDASHQETQYF.

This sequence joins TRBV6-5 and TRBJ2-1; 8 bases align to TRBD2. This CDR3 has 15 amino acids. The J segment lost 0 bases and the V segment lost 6 bases, leaving 4 bases of the junction unmatched. Looked up from germline, CDR1 is MNHEY and CDR2 is SVGAGI. CDR3 loop: CASRPLADSYNEQFF. The CDR3 DNA follows: TGTGCCAGCAGGCCACTAGCGGACTCCTACAATGAGCAGTTCTTC.

The genes are TRBV9 and TRBJ2-1; no definite D call. Trimming pared 0 bases from V and 0 bases from J, leaving 10 bases between. Germline V gene sequence: CDR1 SGDLS, CDR2 YYNGEE. The CDR3 runs 16 residues. The chain's CDR3 is CASSVGLSRSYNEQFF. The DNA of the CDR3 is TGTGCCAGCAGCGTAGGACTCAGCCGCTCCTACAATGAGCAGTTCTTC.

The CDR3 is CASSFGVMNTEAFF. Here the CDR3 DNA reads TGTGCCAGCAGTTTCGGAGTAATGAACACTGAAGCTTTCTTT. This chain connects TRBV27 to TRBJ1-1; D gene ambiguous. Trimming took 3 bases from V and 0 from J, leaving 8 bases between them. Germline CDR1 MNHEY, CDR2 SMNVEV (reference sequence). The CDR3 is 14 residues long.

The CDR3 DNA follows: TGTGCCAGCAGCTCGGGGAGCACAGATACGCAGTATTTT. Its translation: CASSSGSTDTQYF. The chain links TRBV11-3 to TRBJ2-3, with a tentative D call TRBD2 (5 bases). The CDR3 totals 13 residues. Germline V gene sequence: CDR1 SGHNT, CDR2 YENEEA. Trimming shortened V by 4 bases and J by 0 bases, and 5 bases separated the two germline ends. The full variable domain, completed using reference TRBV11-3 and TRBJ2-3, is EAGVVQSPRYKIIEKKQPVAFWCNPISGHNTLYWYLQNLGQGPELLIRYENEEAVDDSQLPKDRFSAERLKGVDSTLKIQPAELGDSAVYLCASSSGSTDTQYFGPGTRLTVL.

In DNA form, the CDR3 reads TGTGCCAGCAAGTCGACACATAGCAATCAGCCCCAGCATTTT. This sequence encodes CASKSTHSNQPQHF. This chain uses TRBV27 with TRBJ1-5; D is undetermined. Trimming took off 7 bases at V and 0 bases at J, with 10 bases between the two ends. CDR1 and CDR2 (germline): MNHEY, SMNVEV (reference sequence). The CDR3 sequence is 14 residues long.

The V gene is TRBV25-1, the J gene TRBJ1-5; a weak D match, TRBD1 (5 bases). CDR3 length: 13 residues. V lost 6 bases and J 6 bases, leaving 12 bases between the germline ends. CDR1 and CDR2 from the germline V gene are MGHDK and SYGVNS. The CDR3 coding sequence is TGTGCCAGCAGCCATCAGGGAGGTCAGCCCCAGCATTTT. It translates to CASSHQGGQPQHF.